Below, 14 T cell receptor beta chains from the same sample are listed, as sequenced in a study of regulatory T cells in long-lasting Graves disease. Both iRepertoire HTBI primers and Arm-PCR of CDR3 regions were used to build the TCR beta libraries. Via MiXCR, TCRdb re-called the multiplex PCR reads, giving one row per CDR3 protein. The sample has about 370,000 distinct CDR3 sequences, roughly a sixth seen once; the top ten hold 22%. Time point described: newly diagnosed GD, antithyroid drugs for less than 3 months. The TCR library used RNA extracted from PBMCs. This specimen consisted of peripheral blood mononuclear cells (PBMCs), obtained at new diagnosis, from a patient treated with antithyroid drugs. These TCRs come from a female donor with Graves disease.

This clonotype was seen repeatedly, ten times or more. The junction and the germline gene differ at one end; a read error may be behind it. This sequence joins TRBV2 and TRBJ2-1; D is undetermined. Germline CDR1 SNHLY, CDR2 FYNNEI. This CDR3 region has 12 residues. The CDR3 nucleotides are TGTGCCAGCAGTGAGGGGTACACTGGTGGGTCCTTC. Its translation is CASSEGYTGGSF.

This clonotype was counted at least ten times. The chain is built from TRBV20-1 and TRBJ2-7; 15 nucleotides agree with TRBD2. This CDR3 has 19 residues. Germline V gene data show CDR1 as DFQATT and CDR2 as SNEGSKA (reference sequence). With 1 base clipped from V and 4 bases from J, the junction kept 14 bases outside the gene matches. The CDR3 DNA reads TGCAGTGCTAGAGGTTCCGGGACTAGCGGGAGGCAACTCCTATACGAGCAGTACTTC. Amino acids: CSARGSGTSGRQLLYEQYF.

Many counts were recorded for this clonotype. The V and J genes are TRBV9 and TRBJ1-2; 8 bases align to TRBD1. Trimming took 3 bases from V and 2 from J; bases not matched to a gene: 6. This CDR3 spans 15 amino acids. CDR1 is SGDLS, CDR2 YYNGEE, per germline. The chain's CDR3 is CASSASRTGNYGYTF. DNA of the CDR3: TGTGCCAGCAGCGCCTCTCGGACAGGGAACTATGGCTACACCTTC.

This clonotype appeared many times. The chain joins TRBV7-9 to TRBJ2-7; TRBD2 is a possible D gene (5 bases). Trimming took 4 bases from V and 6 from J, leaving 19 bases between them. Germline lookup yields CDR1 SEHNR and CDR2 FQNEAQ (reference sequence). This CDR3 is 15 amino acids long. As DNA, the CDR3 is TGTGCCAGCAGCTCGGCGGGCACCGGCCTACTCGAGCAGTACTTC. It translates to CASSSAGTGLLEQYF.

This clonotype was seen at least ten times. The chain recombines TRBV4-3 with TRBJ2-1; 8 nucleotides agree with TRBD2. V was pared by 1 base and J by 6 bases, with 8 bases of the junction left unmatched. From germline, CDR1 is LGHNA and CDR2 YSLEER. This CDR3 is built from 16 residues. CDR3 bases: TGCGCCAGCAGCCAAGGCCAACTAGCGGAGGCCAATGAGCAGTTCTTC. This gives the protein CASSQGQLAEANEQFF.

CDR3 DNA sequence: TGTGCCAGTAGTAGCCAAGGGCTCTATGGCTACACCTTC. It codes for CASSSQGLYGYTF. The rearrangement joins TRBV19 to TRBJ1-2; D ambiguous. Per the germline V gene, CDR1 is LNHDA and CDR2 is SQIVND (reference sequence). Trimming cost V 4 bases and J 4 bases, with 10 bases left between them. The CDR3 length is 13 residues.

This clonotype was seen many times. V usage is TRBV15 and J usage is TRBJ2-1; no clear D gene. Germline V gene sequence: CDR1 LNHNV, CDR2 YYDKDF (reference sequence). The CDR3 contains 17 residues. V was trimmed by 1 base and J by 0 bases, leaving 13 bases between them. The CDR3 protein is CATSRGVGVSSYNEQFF. The CDR3 DNA sequence: TGTGCCACCAGCAGAGGCGTCGGAGTGAGCTCCTACAATGAGCAGTTCTTC.

This clonotype was seen ten or more times. The chain carries TRBV27 and TRBJ2-7, with D maybe TRBD1 (6 bases). CDR1 is MNHEY and CDR2 is SMNVEV in the germline V gene (reference sequence). CDR3 length: 14 amino acids. Trimming left V 5 bases short and J 4 bases short, with 15 bases between. The CDR3 loop reads CASSPNPDRYEQYF. CDR3 sequence (DNA): TGTGCCAGCAGTCCCAACCCCGACAGGTACGAGCAGTACTTC.

This clonotype has just a few counts. The chain combines TRBV6-2 or TRBV6-3 with TRBJ2-1, with a tentative D call TRBD2 (5 bases). The CDR3 spans 15 residues. Trimming shortened V by 5 bases and J by 0 bases, and 11 bases separated the two germline ends. Per the germline V gene, CDR1 is MNHEY and CDR2 is SVGEGT. The CDR3 here is CASSQLESSYNEQFF. The DNA for the CDR3 is TGTGCCAGCAGTCAACTAGAAAGCTCCTACAATGAGCAGTTCTTC.

To note about this clonotype: This probably arose from a read error, given a far larger clone one base away. The J gene is TRBJ2-3, the V gene TRBV12-3 or TRBV12-4, with D possibly TRBD2 on 6 matching bases. V lost 6 bases, J lost 8 bases, and 27 bases lay in between. CDR3 length: 17 residues. DNA of the CDR3: TGTGCCAGCAGCCGGAGGGCGCGGGCCCTTAGCTGGGGTACGCAGTATTTT. This encodes CASSRRARALSWGTQYF.

Turning to this clonotype: A much more abundant neighbour one base away suggests this may be a read error. This sequence joins TRBV7-9 and TRBJ2-7; the D gene is possibly TRBD1 (7 bases). The length of the CDR3 is 15 residues. Germline V gene data show CDR1 as SEHNR and CDR2 as FQNEAQ (reference sequence). CDR3 sequence reads: CASSQTGRSSDEQYF. CDR3 DNA sequence: TGCGCCAGCAGCCAGACAGGGAGGTCTAGCGACGAGCAGTACTTC.

This clonotype showed up just a few times. This may come from a read error, since a much larger clone is one base off. The CDR3 bases are TGTGCCAGCAGCTCCGGACAGGGCTGGGATGAGCAGTTCTTC. This sequence encodes CASSSGQGWDEQFF. The V gene is TRBV7-2, the J gene TRBJ2-1; 8 bases are shared with TRBD1. The CDR3 totals 14 residues. Per germline, CDR1 SGHTA and CDR2 FQGNSA. With V trimmed by 4 bases and J by 8 bases, 7 bases remained unmatched.

The chain is built from TRBV15 and TRBJ1-4; TRBD1 is a possible D gene (6 bases). The CDR3 totals 16 residues. Germline CDR1 and CDR2: LNHNV and YYDKDF (reference sequence). V was shortened by 3 bases and J by 7 bases, with 18 bases between the two germline ends. Here the CDR3 DNA reads TGTGCCACCAGCAGGCCTGGCAGGGGCCGGGGTGAAAAACTGTTTTTT. This encodes CATSRPGRGRGEKLFF.

The chain links TRBV4-1 to TRBJ2-7, with TRBD1 matching 10 bases. This CDR3 comprises 15 residues. Germline loops: CDR1 MGHRA, CDR2 YSYEKL. Losses at the gene ends were 2 bases for V and 3 bases for J; bases not matched to a gene: 4. The CDR3 nucleotides are TGCGCCAGCAGCCAAAGTTGGGACAGGGGCTACGAGCAGTACTTC. Translation: CASSQSWDRGYEQYF.